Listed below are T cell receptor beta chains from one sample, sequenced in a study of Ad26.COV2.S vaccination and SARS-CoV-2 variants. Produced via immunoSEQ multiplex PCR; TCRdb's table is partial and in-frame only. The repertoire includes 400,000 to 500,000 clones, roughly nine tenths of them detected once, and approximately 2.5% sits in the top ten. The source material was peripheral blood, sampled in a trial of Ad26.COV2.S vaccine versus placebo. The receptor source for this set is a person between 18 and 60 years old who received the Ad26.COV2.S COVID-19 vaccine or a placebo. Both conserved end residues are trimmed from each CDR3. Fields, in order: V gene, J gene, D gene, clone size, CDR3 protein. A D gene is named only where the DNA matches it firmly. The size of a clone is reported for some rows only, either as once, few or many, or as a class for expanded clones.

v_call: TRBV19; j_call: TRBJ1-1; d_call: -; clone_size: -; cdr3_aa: ASSGWESPAF
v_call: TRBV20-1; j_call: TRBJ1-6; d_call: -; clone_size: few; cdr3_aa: SASGWGWKDSPLH
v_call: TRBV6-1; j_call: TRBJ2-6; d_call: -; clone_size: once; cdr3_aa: ASSELNPSSGANVLT
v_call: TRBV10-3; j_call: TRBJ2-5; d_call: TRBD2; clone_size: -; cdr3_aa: AISEFLGLAGLETQY
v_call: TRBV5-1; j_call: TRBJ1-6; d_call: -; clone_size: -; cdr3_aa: ASSLWGTEDSPLH
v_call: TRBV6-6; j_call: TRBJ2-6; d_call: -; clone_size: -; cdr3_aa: ASSYRTASGANVLT
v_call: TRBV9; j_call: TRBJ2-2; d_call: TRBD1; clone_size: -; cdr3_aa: ASSGTGASTGELF
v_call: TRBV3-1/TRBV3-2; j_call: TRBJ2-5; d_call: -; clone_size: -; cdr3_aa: ASSQAETQY
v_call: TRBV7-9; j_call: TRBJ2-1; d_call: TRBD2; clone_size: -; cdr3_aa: ASSSLAGGNNEQF
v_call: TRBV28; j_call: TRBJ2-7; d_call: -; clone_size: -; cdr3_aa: ASQPSLVYGEQY
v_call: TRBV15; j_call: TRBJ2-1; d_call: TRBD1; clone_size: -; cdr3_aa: ATSPTGTVYNEQF
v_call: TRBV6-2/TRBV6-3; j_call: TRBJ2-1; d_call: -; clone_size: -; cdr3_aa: ASSYSFGGRTEYNEQF
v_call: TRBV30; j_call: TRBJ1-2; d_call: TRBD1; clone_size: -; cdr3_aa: AWRRTGETNYGYT
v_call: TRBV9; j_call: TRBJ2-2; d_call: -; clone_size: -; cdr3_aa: ASSVRPRADIGEPGELF
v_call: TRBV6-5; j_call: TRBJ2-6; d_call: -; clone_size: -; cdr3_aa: ATIRFHTGANVLT
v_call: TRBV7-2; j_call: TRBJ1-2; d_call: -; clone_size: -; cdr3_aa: ASSPSAIPGYT
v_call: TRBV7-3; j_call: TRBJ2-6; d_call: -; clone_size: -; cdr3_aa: ASSPGGGANVLT
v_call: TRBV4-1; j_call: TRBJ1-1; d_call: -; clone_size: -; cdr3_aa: ASSQVPGPNTEAF
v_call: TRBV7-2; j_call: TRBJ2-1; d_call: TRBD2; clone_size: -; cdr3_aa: ASSFTSGGYNEQF
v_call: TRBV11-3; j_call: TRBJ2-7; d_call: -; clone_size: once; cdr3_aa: ASSLGDGSSYEQY
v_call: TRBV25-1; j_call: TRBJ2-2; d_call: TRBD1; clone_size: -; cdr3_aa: ASSETDRDTGELF
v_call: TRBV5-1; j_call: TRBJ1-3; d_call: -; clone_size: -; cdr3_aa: ASSSTAAGNTIY
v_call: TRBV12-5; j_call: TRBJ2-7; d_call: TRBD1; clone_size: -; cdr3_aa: ASGLYRGAYEQY
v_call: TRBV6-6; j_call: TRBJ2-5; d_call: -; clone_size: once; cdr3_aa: ASSYAGETQY
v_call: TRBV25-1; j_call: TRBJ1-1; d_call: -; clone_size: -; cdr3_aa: ASSESTREGDTEAF
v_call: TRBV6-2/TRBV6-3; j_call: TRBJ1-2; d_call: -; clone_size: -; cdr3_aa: ASSYTLLVDNYGYT
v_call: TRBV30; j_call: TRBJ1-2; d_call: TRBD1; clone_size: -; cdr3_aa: AWKQGVGLGYT
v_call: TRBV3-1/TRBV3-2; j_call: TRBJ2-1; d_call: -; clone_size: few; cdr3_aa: ASGLYNEQF
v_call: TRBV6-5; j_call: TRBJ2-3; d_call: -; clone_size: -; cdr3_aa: ASSSTFADTQY
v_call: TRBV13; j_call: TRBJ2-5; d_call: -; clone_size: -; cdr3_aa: ASSLRRVEETQY
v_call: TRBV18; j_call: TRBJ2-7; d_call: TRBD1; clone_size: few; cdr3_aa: ASSPLGQGAYEQY
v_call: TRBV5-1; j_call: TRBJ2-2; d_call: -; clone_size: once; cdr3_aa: ASRRILQNTGELF